The 17 T cell receptor beta chains below were found in one sample sequenced in a study of identical twins. TCRdb re-derived calls from the 5' RACE reads in MiXCR, one entry per CDR3 protein. There are hundreds of thousands of distinct CDR3 sequences in the sample; about 8.1% occur only once, and over 2% lies in the top ten. The same specimen was also included in a second study, on yellow fever vaccine responses in identical twins.

Sequences were obtained from memory (CD45RO+) T cells sorted from blood. The receptor source for this set is a woman aged 18-35 years in good health.

This clonotype has a count of ten or more. The rearrangement links TRBV20-1 to TRBJ2-7; 12 bases are a match to TRBD2. V shed 4 bases and J 0 bases; nucleotides not matched to a gene: 13. The CDR3 consists of 18 residues. Per germline, CDR1 DFQATT and CDR2 SNEGSKA (reference sequence). CDR3 in amino acids: CSATPLAGGMGGSYEQYF. In nucleotides, the CDR3 is TGCAGTGCTACGCCTCTAGCGGGAGGGATGGGGGGCTCCTACGAGCAGTACTTC.

The chain uses TRBV19 and TRBJ1-6, with 8 bases lining up with TRBD1. The germline V gene encodes CDR1 LNHDA and CDR2 SQIVND (reference sequence). The CDR3 runs 18 residues. Trimming cost V 6 bases and J 13 bases; bases outside gene matches: 23. For the CDR3, the DNA is TGTGCCAGTAGCCAACCCCCACTGACAGGGGTCCTGTCCGGGCCCCTCCACTTT. Its translation: CASSQPPLTGVLSGPLHF. Together with reference TRBV19 and TRBJ1-6, the CDR3 gives the full variable domain: DGGITQSPKYLFRKEGQNVTLSCEQNLNHDAMYWYRQDPGQGLRLIYYSQIVNDFQKGDIAEGYSVSREKKESFPLTVTSAQKNPTAFYLCASSQPPLTGVLSGPLHFGNGTRLTVT.

This clonotype appeared a few times. The CDR3 DNA reads TGTGCCAGCAGCTTAGATAACCTAGCGTTCGAGCAGTACTTC. Its translation: CASSLDNLAFEQYF. This rearrangement joins TRBV7-2 to TRBJ2-7, with a tentative D call TRBD2 (6 bases). CDR1 is SGHTA, CDR2 FQGNSA, per germline. The CDR3 is made up of 14 amino acids. The V end was cut by 1 base, the J end by 6 bases, with 13 bases between.

This clonotype was counted at least ten times. The chain employs TRBV20-1 and TRBJ2-3; D gene uncertain. The CDR3 contains 15 residues. V lost 5 bases and J lost 3, with 18 bases in between. CDR1 is DFQATT, CDR2 SNEGSKA, per germline (reference sequence). The CDR3 coding sequence is TGCAGTGCTGAGCCGGGCCCTGTGGAAACAGATACGCAGTATTTT. Translated, it gives CSAEPGPVETDTQYF.

This clonotype was detected a few times. The V and J genes are TRBV24-1 and TRBJ2-7, with D possibly TRBD2 on 6 matching bases. The V gene's germline CDR1 is KGHDR and CDR2 SFDVKD. This CDR3 contains 12 residues. Trimming took off 5 bases at V and 4 bases at J, with 8 bases between the two ends. The DNA for the CDR3 is TGTGCCACCAGTGCTGGGGGGTACGAGCAGTACTTC. It yields the protein CATSAGGYEQYF.

The chain uses TRBV7-8 and TRBJ2-7, with D unclear. Between the trimmed V and J ends, which lost 4 bases and 6 bases, there was a span of 10 bases. Germline V gene sequence: CDR1 SGHVS, CDR2 FQNEAQ. CDR3 length equals 12 residues. Here the CDR3 reads CASSSYGGEQYF. The CDR3 nucleotides read TGTGCCAGCAGCTCCTACGGCGGCGAGCAGTACTTC.

This clonotype appeared many times. DNA of the CDR3: TGTGCCAGCAGCCAACACACCACGGGGTCCTCCTTGTTCTTC. Protein product: CASSQHTTGSSLFF. This chain uses TRBV3-1 with TRBJ2-1, with TRBD2 as a possible D gene (5 bases). CDR1 is LGHDT and CDR2 is YNNKEL in the germline V gene (reference sequence). Trimming took 2 bases from V and 15 from J, leaving 20 bases between them. The CDR3 is 14 residues long.

This clonotype occurred many times. The chain has TRBV5-1 and TRBJ1-1; TRBD1 aligns across 8 bases. V lost 4 bases to trimming and J lost 0 bases; unmatched junction nucleotides: 8. This CDR3 is built from 16 residues. Germline CDR1 is SGHRS and CDR2 is YFSETQ. The CDR3 DNA follows: TGCGCCAGCAGCCCCGGACAGGGCGGGATGAACACTGAAGCTTTCTTT. Encoded protein: CASSPGQGGMNTEAFF.

This clonotype was seen more than once but under ten times. J is TRBJ2-7 and V is TRBV6-1, with 8 bases identical to TRBD2. This CDR3 comprises 13 residues. Germline V gives CDR1 MNHNS, CDR2 SASEGT. Trimming at V came to 8 bases and at J to 3 bases, leaving 6 bases not matched to a gene. The CDR3 sequence is CASSAGGSYEQYV. The CDR3, as DNA: TGTGCCAGCTCGGCGGGGGGCAGCTACGAGCAGTACGTC.

This clonotype was seen a few times. The V call is TRBV29-1, the J call TRBJ1-2, with unresolved D. The length of the CDR3 is 13 residues. CDR1 and CDR2 (germline): SQVTM, ANQGSEA. V was pared by 5 bases and J by 0 bases, with 10 bases between. The CDR3 DNA reads as TGCAGCGTTCTTTCAGCTTCTAACTATGGCTACACCTTC. The encoded protein is CSVLSASNYGYTF.

This clonotype was recorded a few times. The gene calls are TRBV2 and TRBJ1-5; no reliable D call. Looked up from germline, CDR1 is SNHLY and CDR2 is FYNNEI. Between the trimmed V and J ends, which lost 4 bases and 5 bases, there was a span of 9 bases. The CDR3 sequence is 13 residues long. The CDR3 sequence: CASSARVDQPQHF. The CDR3 DNA follows: TGTGCCAGCAGTGCACGGGTTGATCAGCCCCAGCATTTT.

The chain employs TRBV19 and TRBJ2-3, with TRBD2 as a possible D gene (5 bases). Germline V gene lookup returns CDR1 LNHDA and CDR2 SQIVND (reference sequence). Trimming shortened V by 1 base and J by 0 bases, and 5 bases separated the two germline ends. This CDR3 has 14 amino acids. The CDR3 loop is CASSIGGSTDTQYF. The CDR3 DNA reads TGTGCCAGTAGTATAGGCGGGAGCACAGATACGCAGTATTTT. The whole variable domain, remainder taken from reference TRBV19 and TRBJ2-3, is DGGITQSPKYLFRKEGQNVTLSCEQNLNHDAMYWYRQDPGQGLRLIYYSQIVNDFQKGDIAEGYSVSREKKESFPLTVTSAQKNPTAFYLCASSIGGSTDTQYFGPGTRLTVL.

The chain recombines TRBV25-1 with TRBJ1-4; a possible D gene is TRBD1 (5 bases). V gave up 3 bases and J gave up 0 bases, with 17 bases separating them. Germline V gene data show CDR1 as MGHDK and CDR2 as SYGVNS. CDR3 length: 18 residues. The CDR3 sequence is CASSDPNGQSATNEKLFF. The CDR3, as DNA: TGTGCCAGCAGTGACCCTAACGGACAATCCGCAACTAATGAAAAACTGTTTTTT.

This clonotype has ten or more counts. The V call is TRBV20-1, the J call TRBJ2-1, with D perhaps matching TRBD1 (6 bases). The length of the CDR3 is 14 residues. Trimming took off 5 bases at V and 2 bases at J, with 13 bases between the two ends. Per the germline V gene, CDR1 is DFQATT and CDR2 is SNEGSKA (reference sequence). The DNA of the CDR3 is TGCAGTGCTTCGACAGGTTATACCTACAATGAGCAGTTCTTC. It yields the protein CSASTGYTYNEQFF.

This clonotype was counted ten times or more. This rearrangement joins TRBV7-9 to TRBJ1-1, with TRBD1 matching over 7 bases. The CDR3 extends over 15 amino acids. Germline-derived CDR1 and CDR2 are SEHNR and FQNEAQ (reference sequence). The ends lost 0 bases at V and 2 bases at J; junction bases unmatched: 3. CDR3 sequence: CASSLAGQANTEAFF. As DNA, the CDR3 is TGTGCCAGCAGCTTAGCCGGACAGGCAAACACTGAAGCTTTCTTT.

This clonotype was counted a few times. This rearrangement joins TRBV6-5 to TRBJ1-5; D remains ambiguous. CDR3 length: 14 residues. Germline V gene lookup returns CDR1 MNHEY and CDR2 SVGAGI. V lost 4 bases, J lost 0 bases, and 7 bases lay in between. In DNA, the CDR3 is TGTGCCAGCAGTTCTGTGGGTAGCAATCAGCCCCAGCATTTT. Translation: CASSSVGSNQPQHF.

V gene TRBV28 combines with J gene TRBJ2-1, with D unresolved. Germline-derived CDR1 and CDR2 are MDHEN and SYDVKM. V lost 7 bases and J lost 10, with 14 bases in between. This CDR3 has 12 amino acids. CDR3 loop: CASKTGLPEQFF. The DNA for the CDR3 is TGTGCCAGCAAAACCGGGCTGCCCGAGCAGTTCTTC.